This T cell receptor (beta chain) is from a study of blood T cells in healthy people across ages. About the study: Every two T cells gave about one barcoded beta molecule via template switching.

Sample-barcoded 5' priming and a J-beta primer mix drove a second PCR of 7 to 11 cycles. TCRdb used MiXCR to reprocess the 5' RACE reads, holding one entry per CDR3 protein. The sample includes some 560,000 distinct CDR3 sequences, approximately 26% of them seen just once. CDR1 is MNHEY and CDR2 is SVGAGI in the germline V gene. The CDR3 consists of 18 residues. Trimming at V came to 3 bases and at J to 0 bases, leaving 12 bases not matched to a gene. These sequences were also reported in another study, on T cells of mothers and their children. That source adds: Each donor was one of three healthy Caucasian mothers or one of their six children.

The sequenced sample consisted of blood. This TCR was sampled from a boy younger than 10 in good health. This rearrangement joins TRBV6-5 to TRBJ2-7; 9 positions agree with TRBD2. CDR3 residues: CASSYRLAGSPASYEQYF. CDR3 nucleotides: TGTGCCAGCAGTTATCGGCTAGCGGGGAGCCCTGCCTCCTACGAGCAGTACTTC.